The entry below describes one T cell receptor (beta chain). This clonotype was seen repeatedly, ten times or more. Its target antigen remains unknown. No base quality information exists; no much larger clone differs at one position. Libraries were made using 5' RACE. Sequencing relied on a NextSeq 500. The TCR library protocol attached unique molecular identifiers to individual cDNA molecules to correct for sequencing error and PCR bias. Both TCR alpha and beta chains were sequenced, and tight co-correlation was observed between alpha and beta sequence abundances in each sample. As for the authors' bioinformatics: Decombinator V4 was used to annotate TCR sequences for V gene, J gene and CDR3. TCRs were defined as expanded if a significant change between any two time points was detected under a Poisson model with p below 0.0001. TCR abundances were normalised to the total number of TCRs sequenced per sample and were expressed as counts per million. A search of VDJdb, accessed on 1 November 2021, was run for TCRs annotated to CMV, EBV and SARS-CoV-2, with TCRs annotated for multiple antigens excluded. The public reads were reprocessed in TCRdb via fastp at Q25 and MiXCR, keeping in-frame beta chains. Rows are unified per CDR3 protein, each entry keeping the most common DNA and genes. The V and J calls shown here were made by TCRdb, not taken from the authors' results. The sample records around 71,000 distinct CDR3 sequences, over 8% of which are singletons. The ten largest clones add up to about 16% of the sample.

The sample originates from a study of early T cells in non-severe SARS-CoV-2 infection (dated by TCRdb to the early 2020s). At the level of the whole study: Because TCR sequencing was done on bulk RNA from unsorted whole blood, the alpha and beta chains could not be paired. Summary of the overall study and its limitations: VDJdb matching was skewed toward anti-spike CD8 responses, so virus-specific expansions were likely underestimated and private and CD4 specificities were missed.

A case-control design nested within a healthcare worker cohort in London, UK, was used, with weekly nasopharyngeal swab PCR tests and blood sampling performed. Between 23 and 31 March 2020, the week of the UK lockdown, healthcare workers were enrolled and then followed up weekly for as long as 16 weeks. The input for sequencing was whole blood, taken at baseline. The TCR originated in an adult who was a healthcare worker with PCR-confirmed SARS-CoV-2 infection or an uninfected control (not recorded which).

The DNA sequence is given as TGTGCCAGCAGGAGGGACCGCGAAAAACTGTTTTTT. It translates to CASRRDREKLFF. The chain couples TRBV25-1 to TRBJ1-4; the D segment could be TRBD1, given 5 matching bases. The V end loses 6 bases and the J end loses 8 bases, and a stretch of 10 bases separates them. The CDR3 measures 12 amino acids from cysteine to phenylalanine. The CDR3 DNA has 36 bases and is translated from base 1. CDR1 and CDR2 were assigned from the germline V gene as MGHDK and SYGVNS.